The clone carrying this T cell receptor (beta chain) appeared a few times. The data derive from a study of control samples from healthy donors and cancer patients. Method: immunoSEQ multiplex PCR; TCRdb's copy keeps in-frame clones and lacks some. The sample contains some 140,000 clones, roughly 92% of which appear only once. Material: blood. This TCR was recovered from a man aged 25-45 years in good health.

CDR3 sequence: CASSGLAGQLGELFF. CDR3 nucleotides: TGTGCCAGCAGCGGACTAGCGGGACAGCTGGGGGAGCTGTTTTTT. The chain links TRBV6-2 or TRBV6-3 to TRBJ2-2; 12 nucleotides align to TRBD2. This CDR3 contains 15 residues. The V gene's germline CDR1 is MNHEY and CDR2 SVGEGT. The junction had 7 bases not matched to a gene; V was cut back by 6 bases and J by 8 bases.